A selection of T cell receptor beta chains follows, all from one sample in a study of cytomegalovirus exposure and HLA in healthy donors. TCRdb's table, derived via immunoSEQ multiplex PCR, lists solely in-frame clones and lacks some. This sample's table reports some 180,000 clones. The material sequenced was PBMCs. These receptors were taken from a young man in good health and CMV-seronegative. Both conserved end residues are part of each CDR3. A D gene is named only where the DNA matches it firmly.

V gene,J gene,D gene,CDR3 protein,CDR3 DNA
TRBV5-1,TRBJ2-1,NA,CASSSNNEQFF,TGCGCCAGCAGCTCCAACAATGAGCAGTTCTTC
TRBV5-5,TRBJ2-7,TRBD2,CASSRGPIAGTTISYEQYF,TGTGCCAGCAGCAGAGGCCCGATAGCGGGGACAACCATCTCCTACGAGCAGTACTTC
TRBV30,TRBJ1-6,NA,CAWSFFGSYNSPLHF,TGTGCCTGGAGTTTTTTCGGGTCCTATAATTCACCCCTCCACTTT
TRBV7-3,TRBJ2-3,NA,CASSLEGIYTDTQYF,TGTGCCAGCAGCTTAGAGGGAATCTACACAGATACGCAGTATTTT
TRBV5-8,TRBJ2-2,NA,CASSAGTVADTGELFF,TGTGCCAGCAGCGCGGGGACGGTGGCCGACACCGGGGAGCTGTTTTTT
TRBV2,TRBJ1-6,TRBD1,CARGQGLNSPLHF,TGTGCCAGGGGACAGGGTCTCAATTCACCCCTCCACTTT
TRBV6-5,TRBJ1-2,NA,CASSYSTRGPYGYTF,TGTGCCAGCAGTTACTCCACAAGGGGCCCCTATGGCTACACCTTC
TRBV5-1,TRBJ1-3,NA,CASRVTASGNTIYF,TGCGCCAGCAGAGTCACAGCCTCTGGAAACACCATATATTTT
TRBV10-3,TRBJ2-3,TRBD1,CAISESWAGTGYTDTQYF,TGTGCCATCAGTGAGTCTTGGGCCGGGACAGGGTACACAGATACGCAGTATTTT
TRBV5-4,TRBJ2-2,TRBD2,CVLRGRAAGELFF,TGTGTCCTCCGCGGGAGGGCCGCCGGGGAGCTGTTTTTT
TRBV18,TRBJ1-1,NA,CASSPPSQSLENTEAFF,TGTGCCAGCTCACCACCGTCTCAGTCTCTCGAGAACACTGAAGCTTTCTTT
TRBV4-3,TRBJ2-7,TRBD1,CASSRGQGRYEQYF,TGCGCCAGCAGCCGAGGACAGGGCAGGTACGAGCAGTACTTC
TRBV5-1,TRBJ2-7,NA,CASSPGGSAYEQYF,TGCGCCAGCAGTCCTGGAGGTTCCGCCTACGAGCAGTACTTC
TRBV7-9,TRBJ1-2,NA,CVSSPQGGGRYGYTF,TGTGTCAGCAGCCCCCAGGGAGGTGGGAGGTATGGCTACACCTTC
TRBV10-3,TRBJ1-3,NA,CAIRLQGFRRNTIYF,TGTGCCATAAGGCTACAGGGCTTTCGTCGAAACACCATATATTTT
TRBV15,TRBJ1-6,TRBD1,CATSRDRGGDSPLHF,TGTGCCACCAGCAGGGACAGGGGCGGGGATTCACCCCTCCACTTT
TRBV6-1,TRBJ1-5,NA,CASSYINQPQHF,TGTGCCAGCAGTTATATCAATCAGCCCCAGCATTTT
TRBV4-1,TRBJ1-6,TRBD1,CASSQQDREGSPLHF,TGCGCCAGCAGCCAACAGGACAGGGAGGGTTCACCCCTCCACTTT
TRBV29-1,TRBJ1-2,TRBD1,CSVRDRGLYGYTF,TGCAGCGTTCGGGACAGGGGGCTTTATGGCTACACCTTC
TRBV6-1,TRBJ1-1,TRBD1,CASTAEGARTEAFF,TGTGCCAGCACTGCTGAGGGGGCGCGGACTGAAGCTTTCTTT
TRBV30,TRBJ1-1,TRBD1,CAWRASTGTVNTEAFF,TGTGCCTGGAGAGCCTCGACCGGGACAGTCAACACTGAAGCTTTCTTT
TRBV28,TRBJ2-7,NA,CASSYFYEQYF,TGTGCCAGCAGTTACTTCTACGAGCAGTACTTC
TRBV7-8,TRBJ1-2,NA,CASSLSSGGLGNYYGYTF,TGTGCCAGCAGCTTATCCTCCGGGGGGTTGGGGAATTATTATGGCTACACCTTC
TRBV7-3,TRBJ1-1,NA,CASSLGGGTNPMNTEAFF,TGTGCCAGCAGCTTAGGGGGGGGTACTAATCCTATGAACACTGAAGCTTTCTTT
TRBV7-9,TRBJ2-2,TRBD1,CASSSQQGASTGELFF,TGTGCCAGCAGCTCACAACAGGGGGCGAGCACCGGGGAGCTGTTTTTT
TRBV7-9,TRBJ2-7,TRBD2,CASTLPLAGGRYEQYF,TGTGCCAGCACCCTCCCCCTAGCGGGGGGTCGCTACGAGCAGTACTTC
TRBV4-2,TRBJ2-1,TRBD2,CASSHGSGGATDEQFF,TGTGCCAGCAGCCATGGTAGCGGGGGGGCCACCGATGAGCAGTTCTTC
TRBV27,TRBJ1-2,NA,CASSQRLGAYGYTF,TGTGCCAGCAGTCAAAGATTAGGGGCCTATGGCTACACCTTC
TRBV5-1,TRBJ2-3,TRBD2,CASSLYSGGDTQYF,TGCGCCAGCAGCTTGTACAGCGGGGGAGATACGCAGTATTTT